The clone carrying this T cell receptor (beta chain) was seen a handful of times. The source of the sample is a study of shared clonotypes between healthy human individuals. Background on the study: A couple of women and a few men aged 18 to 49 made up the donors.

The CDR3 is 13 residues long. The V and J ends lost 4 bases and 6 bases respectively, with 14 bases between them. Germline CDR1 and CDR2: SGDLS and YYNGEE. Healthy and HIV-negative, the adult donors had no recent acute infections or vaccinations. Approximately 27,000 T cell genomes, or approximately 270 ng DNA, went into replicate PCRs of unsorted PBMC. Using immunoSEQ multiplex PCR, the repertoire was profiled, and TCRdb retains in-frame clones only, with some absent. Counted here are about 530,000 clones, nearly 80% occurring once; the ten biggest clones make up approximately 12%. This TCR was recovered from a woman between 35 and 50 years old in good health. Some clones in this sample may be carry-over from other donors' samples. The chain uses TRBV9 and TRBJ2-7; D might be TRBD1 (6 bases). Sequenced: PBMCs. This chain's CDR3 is CASSTYLRGEQYF. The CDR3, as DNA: TGTGCCAGCAGCACCTACCTCAGGGGCGAGCAGTACTTC.